This T cell receptor beta chain was captured in a study of blood T cell repertoires in COVID-19. For the study at large: COVID-19 samples, acute and convalescent, were from the United States, Italy and Spain.

In the source study's methods: Estimates of nucleated cell counts were drawn from the amplification of reference gene primers. Produced via immunoSEQ multiplex PCR; TCRdb's table is partial and in-frame only. D and trimming come from the DNA, and the V and J calls and clone size come from that table. The sample shows some 290,000 clones, roughly 80% of them seen only once. Trimming removed 3 bases from V and 1 base from J; junction bases left unmatched: 8. The germline CDR1 and CDR2 sequences are KGHSH and LQKENI. The CDR3 covers 16 residues. The V and J genes are TRBV18 and TRBJ2-7; 8 nucleotides agree with TRBD1. What was sequenced was peripheral blood. The receptor was derived from a man aged 55 to 69 who had recovered from COVID-19. The CDR3 region is CASSPRTGYVSYEQYF. DNA for the CDR3: TGTGCCAGCTCACCGCGGACAGGGTATGTTTCCTACGAGCAGTACTTC.